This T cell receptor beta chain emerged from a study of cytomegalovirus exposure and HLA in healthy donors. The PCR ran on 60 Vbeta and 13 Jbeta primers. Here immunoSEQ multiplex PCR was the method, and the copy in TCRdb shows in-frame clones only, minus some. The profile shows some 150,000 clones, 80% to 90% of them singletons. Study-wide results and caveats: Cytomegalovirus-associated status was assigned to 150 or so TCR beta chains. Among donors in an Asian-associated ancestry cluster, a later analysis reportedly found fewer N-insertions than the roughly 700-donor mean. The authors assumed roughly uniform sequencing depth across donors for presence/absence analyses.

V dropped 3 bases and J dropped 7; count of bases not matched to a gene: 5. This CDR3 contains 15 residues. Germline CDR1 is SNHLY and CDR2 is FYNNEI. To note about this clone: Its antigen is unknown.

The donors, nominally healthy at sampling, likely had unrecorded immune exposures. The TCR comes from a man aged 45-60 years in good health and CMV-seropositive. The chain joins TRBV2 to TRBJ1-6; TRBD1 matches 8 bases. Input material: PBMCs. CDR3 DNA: TGTGCCAGCAGTGAGGCGACAGGGGAGAATTCACCCCTCCACTTT. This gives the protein CASSEATGENSPLHF.